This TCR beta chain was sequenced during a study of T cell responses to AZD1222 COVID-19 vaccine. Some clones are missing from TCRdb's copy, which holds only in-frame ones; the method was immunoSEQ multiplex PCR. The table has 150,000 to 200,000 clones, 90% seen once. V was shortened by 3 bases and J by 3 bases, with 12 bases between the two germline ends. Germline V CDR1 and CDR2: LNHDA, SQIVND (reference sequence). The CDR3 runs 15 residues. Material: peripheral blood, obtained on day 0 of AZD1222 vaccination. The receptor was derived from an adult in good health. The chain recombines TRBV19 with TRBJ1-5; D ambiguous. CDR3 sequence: CASSIPGSPNQPQHF. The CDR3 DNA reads TGTGCCAGTAGTATTCCGGGGTCCCCCAATCAGCCCCAGCATTTT. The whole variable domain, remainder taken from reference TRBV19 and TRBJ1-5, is DGGITQSPKYLFRKEGQNVTLSCEQNLNHDAMYWYRQDPGQGLRLIYYSQIVNDFQKGDIAEGYSVSREKKESFPLTVTSAQKNPTAFYLCASSIPGSPNQPQHFGDGTRLSIL.